This T cell receptor beta chain originates from a study of post-analysis software for immune sequencing data. Study-wide results and limits: In multiple sclerosis, normalized Chao1 diversity was significantly below that of controls. Samples from one preparation batch, clustered by F measure, grouped strongly together.

Carried by the TCR beta cDNA libraries were unique molecular identifiers. A population of about 0.9 to 10 million T cells gave rise to roughly 0.5 million cDNA molecules. TCRdb used MiXCR to reprocess the PCR reads, holding one entry per CDR3 protein. The sample includes under 200,000 distinct CDR3 sequences, about 36% seen only once; the top ten take roughly 28%. V was shortened by 0 bases and J by 7 bases, with 16 bases between the two germline ends. This CDR3 has 14 amino acids. Germline V gene sequence: CDR1 DFQATT, CDR2 SNEGSKA (reference sequence). As to this clonotype: What it binds is unknown.

The gene calls are TRBV20-1 and TRBJ2-7; the D call may be TRBD1 or TRBD2 (6 bases each). The sequence was collected from a girl aged 10 to 17 with multiple sclerosis. The sample here was blood, taken after autologous hematopoietic stem cell transplantation. CDR3 sequence: CSARDWRGKYEQYF. Written as DNA, the CDR3 is TGCAGTGCTAGAGACTGGAGGGGGAAGTATGAGCAGTACTTC.